The rows below give T cell receptor beta chains drawn from one sample of a study of identical twins. TCRdb redid the calling of the 5' RACE reads with MiXCR, one entry per CDR3 protein. Here the sample spans a few hundred thousand distinct CDR3 sequences, about 8.5% being singletons. The same sample was also studied in work on yellow fever vaccine responses in identical twins.

The sample consisted of CD8+ T cells sorted from blood. These receptors all come from a young woman in good health. Both conserved end residues are part of each CDR3. A D gene is named only where the DNA matches it firmly. Rows give clone size only sometimes, using once, few, many, or a class for an expanded clone.

J | length | D | size | V | CDR3 | DNA
TRBJ2-2 | 15 | TRBD1 | NA | TRBV2 | CASSEPDRAAGELFF | TGTGCCAGCAGTGAACCGGACAGGGCAGCCGGGGAGCTGTTTTTT
TRBJ2-7 | 14 | TRBD1 | NA | TRBV15 | CATSAGQGAYEQYF | TGTGCCACCAGCGCCGGACAGGGGGCTTACGAGCAGTACTTC
TRBJ2-1 | 16 | TRBD2 | many | TRBV4-3 | CASSQATSGSYNEQFF | TGCGCCAGCAGCCAGGCTACTAGCGGGAGTTACAATGAGCAGTTCTTC
TRBJ2-7 | 15 | TRBD2 | NA | TRBV4-3 | CASSEGLGRAYEQYF | TGCGCCAGCAGCGAGGGACTAGGGAGGGCCTACGAGCAGTACTTC
TRBJ2-2 | 17 | NA | NA | TRBV11-2 | CASSFFEGSGNTGELFF | TGTGCCAGCAGCTTCTTCGAGGGGTCAGGAAACACCGGGGAGCTGTTTTTT
TRBJ2-7 | 18 | TRBD2 | NA | TRBV12-3/TRBV12-4 | CASRKRGPSAGGHNEQYF | TGTGCCAGCAGAAAGAGGGGGCCATCGGCGGGGGGGCACAACGAGCAGTACTTC
TRBJ2-5 | 11 | NA | NA | TRBV28 | CASSLGLSQYF | TGTGCCAGCAGTTTAGGCCTGTCCCAGTACTTC
TRBJ2-7 | 16 | TRBD1 | many | TRBV7-9 | CASSPRLGTGVNEQYF | TGTGCCAGCAGCCCGCGTCTGGGGACAGGTGTCAACGAGCAGTACTTC
TRBJ2-1 | 14 | NA | NA | TRBV6-4 | CASRAQEEHNEQFF | TGTGCCAGCAGAGCACAGGAGGAGCACAATGAGCAGTTCTTC
TRBJ2-7 | 14 | TRBD1 | few | TRBV27 | CASSSTGSSYEQYF | TGTGCCAGCAGTTCGACAGGGTCCTCCTACGAGCAGTACTTC
TRBJ2-1 | 12 | NA | NA | TRBV4-3 | CASSQGLGEQFF | TGCGCCAGCAGCCAGGGACTCGGAGAGCAGTTCTTC
TRBJ2-7 | 15 | TRBD2 | many | TRBV4-2 | CASSQASGGAYEQYF | TGTGCCAGCAGCCAAGCAAGCGGGGGGGCCTACGAGCAGTACTTC
TRBJ2-4 | 14 | TRBD2 | NA | TRBV5-6 | CASSWGRGANIQYF | TGTGCCAGCAGCTGGGGGCGGGGGGCGAACATTCAGTACTTC
TRBJ2-1 | 12 | NA | many | TRBV29-1 | CSVEDRRDEQFF | TGCAGCGTTGAAGATCGTAGGGATGAGCAGTTCTTC
TRBJ1-2 | 12 | NA | many | TRBV5-1 | CASSFEAYGYTF | TGCGCCAGCAGTTTTGAGGCCTATGGCTACACCTTC
TRBJ2-7 | 16 | TRBD1 | NA | TRBV3-1 | CASSQEGRGSSYEQYF | TGTGCCAGCAGCCAAGAGGGCAGGGGGAGCTCCTACGAGCAGTACTTC
TRBJ2-1 | 15 | TRBD2 | many | TRBV7-9 | CASSQLADTNNEQFF | TGTGCCAGCAGTCAACTAGCGGACACGAACAATGAGCAGTTCTTC
TRBJ2-2 | 17 | TRBD2 | few | TRBV6-1 | CASRQGLGPFSTGELFF | TGTGCCAGCAGGCAGGGACTAGGGCCTTTTAGCACCGGGGAGCTGTTTTTT
TRBJ2-7 | 15 | TRBD2 | NA | TRBV4-3 | CASSQDLGLADEQYF | TGCGCCAGCAGCCAAGATCTTGGACTAGCGGACGAGCAGTACTTC
TRBJ2-1 | 13 | TRBD2 | many | TRBV12-3/TRBV12-4 | CASSMGTINEQFF | TGTGCCAGCAGTATGGGGACTATAAATGAGCAGTTCTTC
TRBJ1-5 | 17 | NA | few | TRBV7-9 | CASSPILTGEYNQPQHF | TGTGCCAGCAGCCCGATCTTAACAGGTGAATACAATCAGCCCCAGCATTTT
TRBJ2-1 | 12 | TRBD2 | NA | TRBV6-2/TRBV6-3 | CATKRGNNEQFF | TGTGCCACTAAGCGGGGCAACAATGAGCAGTTCTTC
TRBJ1-1 | 12 | NA | many | TRBV5-1 | CASSLEGTEAFF | TGCGCCAGCAGCTTGGAGGGCACTGAAGCTTTCTTT
TRBJ2-7 | 12 | NA | many | TRBV29-1 | CSAYDGFGEQYF | TGCAGCGCCTATGACGGATTTGGTGAGCAGTACTTC
TRBJ1-1 | 14 | NA | few | TRBV4-3 | CASSQARQNTEAFF | TGCGCCAGCAGCCAAGCCCGACAGAACACTGAAGCTTTCTTT
TRBJ2-7 | 13 | NA | few | TRBV15 | CATSRDLFGEQYF | TGTGCCACCAGCAGAGATCTTTTTGGCGAGCAGTACTTC
TRBJ2-7 | 16 | NA | NA | TRBV5-5 | CASSPSGGAGKYEQYF | TGTGCCAGCAGTCCCAGTGGGGGCGCTGGGAAATACGAGCAGTACTTC
TRBJ2-5 | 13 | NA | NA | TRBV29-1 | CSVDRGGEETQYF | TGCAGCGTTGACAGGGGTGGGGAAGAGACCCAGTACTTC
TRBJ2-7 | 14 | NA | many | TRBV15 | CATSRAGTNYEQYF | TGTGCCACCAGCAGAGCCGGGACAAACTACGAGCAGTACTTC
TRBJ2-4 | 11 | NA | many | TRBV14 | CASSQSVIQYF | TGTGCCAGCAGCCAATCAGTCATTCAGTACTTC
TRBJ2-3 | 14 | NA | few | TRBV27 | CASSFRSSTDTQYF | TGTGCCAGCAGTTTCCGATCTAGCACAGATACGCAGTATTTT